The 18 T cell receptor beta chains listed next were all sequenced from one sample in a study of shared clonotypes between healthy human individuals. Data came from immunoSEQ multiplex PCR; TCRdb stores just in-frame clones and leaves some out. This sample carries approximately 980,000 clones, 70% to 85% of them seen once, and the ten largest clones take about 1.5%. Material: memory CD4+ T cells sorted from blood. As for subset: CD45RA-negative fraction. These receptors originate from a man aged 18 to 30 in good health.

This chain joins TRBV29-1 and TRBJ1-1, with D unclear. V was trimmed by 5 bases and J by 0 bases, leaving 13 bases between them. The CDR3 sequence is 14 residues long. In germline, CDR1 is SQVTM, CDR2 ANQGSEA. This CDR3 is CSVIRTGMNTEAFF. For the CDR3, the DNA is TGCAGCGTTATACGGACGGGTATGAACACTGAAGCTTTCTTT.

This clone has more than one count but fewer than ten. The chain is built from TRBV14 and TRBJ1-5; D uncertain. V was shortened by 1 base and J by 4 bases, with 14 bases between the two germline ends. CDR1 and CDR2 (germline): SGHDN, FVKESK. The CDR3 totals 16 residues. CDR3 sequence (DNA): TGTGCCAGCAGCCAAGGCGGACCGGGGAGTAATCAGCCCCAGCATTTT. It yields the protein CASSQGGPGSNQPQHF.

This chain joins TRBV29-1 and TRBJ2-1; D is ambiguous. This CDR3 contains 10 residues. CDR1 is SQVTM and CDR2 is ANQGSEA in the germline V gene. CDR3 in amino acids: CSGLYNEQFF. As DNA, the CDR3 is TGCAGTGGGCTCTACAATGAGCAGTTCTTC.

This clone was seen once. This chain joins TRBV5-1 and TRBJ1-3; D may be TRBD1 (5 bases). CDR3 length equals 13 residues. Germline CDR1 reads SGHRS; CDR2 reads YFSETQ. V was pared by 2 bases and J by 4 bases, with 7 bases between. The CDR3 here is CASSFDSGNTIYF. In DNA form, the CDR3 reads TGCGCCAGCAGCTTTGACAGCGGAAACACCATATATTTT.

The chain employs TRBV5-4 and TRBJ2-7, with 7 bases aligning to TRBD1. Germline V gives CDR1 SGHNT, CDR2 YYREEE (reference sequence). The J segment lost 5 bases and the V segment lost 0 bases, leaving 11 bases of the junction unmatched. This CDR3 is 16 amino acids long. The CDR3 sequence is CASSLASGLQGHEQYF. Written as DNA, the CDR3 is TGTGCCAGCAGCTTGGCCTCGGGGCTACAGGGGCACGAGCAGTACTTC.

This clone turned up a few times. This sequence joins TRBV19 and TRBJ1-1; D is unclear. CDR1 is LNHDA, CDR2 SQIVND, per germline (reference sequence). Trimming took 4 bases from V and 3 from J, leaving 6 bases between them. The CDR3 consists of 12 residues. The CDR3, as DNA: TGTGCCAGTAGTACGACTTACACTGAAGCTTTCTTT. It codes for CASSTTYTEAFF.

The chain is built from TRBV18 and TRBJ1-4; D perhaps matches TRBD1 (5 bases). Trimming shortened V by 4 bases and J by 7 bases, and 10 bases separated the two germline ends. Germline CDR1 reads KGHSH; CDR2 reads LQKENI. This CDR3 contains 13 residues. The CDR3 spells CASSRGFSEKLFF. The DNA for the CDR3 is TGTGCCAGCTCACGGGGGTTCAGTGAAAAACTGTTTTTT.

The chain links TRBV5-1 to TRBJ2-3, with D possibly being TRBD1 (6 bases). From germline, CDR1 is SGHRS and CDR2 YFSETQ. Trimming cost V 7 bases and J 4 bases, with 16 bases left between them. The CDR3 is 14 amino acids. CDR3 sequence (DNA): TGCGCCAGCTCAGAAGGGGGATCGGCAGATACGCAGTATTTT. Amino acids: CASSEGGSADTQYF.

This clone has only a few counts. V gene TRBV7-2 combines with J gene TRBJ2-3; D is uncertain. Germline loops: CDR1 SGHTA, CDR2 FQGNSA. The V end was cut by 3 bases, the J end by 0 bases, with 4 bases between. The CDR3 is 13 amino acids. The CDR3 DNA reads as TGTGCCAGCAGCTTTTCCAGCACAGATACGCAGTATTTT. Protein product: CASSFSSTDTQYF.

Here the CDR3 DNA reads TGTGCCAGCACCGGCGGGCTGGGGCGTCATAATCTAGCCAAAAACATTCAGTACTTC. This gives the protein CASTGGLGRHNLAKNIQYF. The chain employs TRBV5-6 and TRBJ2-4; TRBD1 or TRBD2 may be the D gene (5 bases each). This CDR3 is 19 amino acids long. The germline V gene encodes CDR1 SGHDT and CDR2 YYEEEE. V was clipped by 6 bases and J by 0 bases, with 25 bases between them.

This chain joins TRBV28 and TRBJ2-7, with TRBD2 matching 8 bases. Germline loops: CDR1 MDHEN, CDR2 SYDVKM. The length of the CDR3 is 15 residues. V lost 10 bases to trimming and J lost 3 bases; unmatched junction nucleotides: 14. The CDR3 region is CATGGGDRRFYEQYF. CDR3 coding DNA: TGTGCCACCGGGGGGGGAGACAGGAGATTCTACGAGCAGTACTTC.

The rearrangement uses TRBV7-8 and TRBJ1-1, with no clear D. The germline gives CDR1 SGHVS, CDR2 FQNEAQ. The V gene lost 4 bases and the J gene lost 6 bases, with 9 bases spanning the gap. The CDR3 extends over 12 amino acids. The CDR3, as DNA: TGTGCCAGCAGCTCCGTGGTTGCTGAAGCTTTCTTT. As protein: CASSSVVAEAFF.

The V gene is TRBV18, the J gene TRBJ1-2; 7 bases are shared with TRBD1. The V and J ends lost 1 base and 4 bases, in that order; junction bases with no gene match: 0. Germline lookup yields CDR1 KGHSH and CDR2 LQKENI. This CDR3 has 13 residues. The CDR3 DNA is TGTGCCAGCTCACCACGGGACAGCTATGGCTACACCTTC. Its translation: CASSPRDSYGYTF.

The rearrangement joins TRBV9 to TRBJ1-4; maybe TRBD1 (5 bases). Trimming took 4 bases from V and 0 from J, leaving 10 bases between them. There are 15 residues in the CDR3. Looked up from germline, CDR1 is SGDLS and CDR2 is YYNGEE. CDR3 in DNA: TGTGCCAGCAGCACACAGGCTGCAACTAATGAAAAACTGTTTTTT. Translation gives CASSTQAATNEKLFF.

V usage is TRBV25-1 and J usage is TRBJ1-1; D is possibly TRBD1 (5 bases). This CDR3 has 17 amino acids. Germline values: CDR1 MGHDK, CDR2 SYGVNS. Deletions cut 1 base from V and 0 bases from J, with 15 bases between. The CDR3 DNA follows: TGTGCCAGCAGTGAATCTGGAACCGGGGCACTGAACACTGAAGCTTTCTTT. Translation gives CASSESGTGALNTEAFF.

The rearrangement links TRBV29-1 to TRBJ2-3; D is uncertain. The CDR3 has 14 amino acids. V gave up 5 bases and J gave up 0 bases, with 12 bases separating them. Germline-derived CDR1 and CDR2 are SQVTM and ANQGSEA. The CDR3 here is CSVTPGTSTDTQYF. CDR3 nucleotide sequence: TGCAGCGTTACCCCCGGTACGAGCACAGATACGCAGTATTTT.

V gene TRBV2 combines with J gene TRBJ1-2; no definite D call. This CDR3 comprises 13 residues. The V end lost 8 bases, the J end lost 4 bases, and 14 bases lay between the germline ends. The V gene's germline CDR1 is SNHLY and CDR2 FYNNEI. The CDR3 region is CASGEVGLYGYTF. Here the CDR3 DNA reads TGTGCCAGCGGGGAAGTAGGCCTCTATGGCTACACCTTC.

The CDR3 DNA sequence: TGTGCCAGCAGCACCGAGCGGGGAACCTACAATGAGCAGTTCTTC. Translation: CASSTERGTYNEQFF. The chain joins TRBV7-2 to TRBJ2-1; 7 bases fit TRBD2. Germline V gene lookup returns CDR1 SGHTA and CDR2 FQGNSA. This CDR3 region has 15 residues. Losses at the gene ends were 5 bases for V and 2 bases for J; bases not matched to a gene: 6.